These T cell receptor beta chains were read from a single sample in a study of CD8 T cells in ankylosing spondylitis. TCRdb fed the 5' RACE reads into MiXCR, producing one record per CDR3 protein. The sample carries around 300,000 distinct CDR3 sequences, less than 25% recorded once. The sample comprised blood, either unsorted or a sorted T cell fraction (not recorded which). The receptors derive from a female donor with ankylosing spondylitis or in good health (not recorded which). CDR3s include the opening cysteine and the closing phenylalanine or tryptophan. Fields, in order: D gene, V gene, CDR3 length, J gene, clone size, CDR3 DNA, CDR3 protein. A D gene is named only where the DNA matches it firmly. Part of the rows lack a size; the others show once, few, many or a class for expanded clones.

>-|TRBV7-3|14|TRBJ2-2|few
TGTGCCAGCAGCTTAACATCGAACACCGGGGAGCTGTTTTTT
CASSLTSNTGELFF
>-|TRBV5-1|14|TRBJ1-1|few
TGCGCCAGCAGCTCAGGGTCCGGGACCACTGAAGCTTTCTTT
CASSSGSGTTEAFF
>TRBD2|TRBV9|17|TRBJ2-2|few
TGTGCCAGCAGCGTAGTGGGGACTAGCAGTAACACCGGGGAGCTGTTTTTT
CASSVVGTSSNTGELFF
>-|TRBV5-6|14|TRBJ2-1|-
TGTGCCAGCAGCCGAACCGGACAGAGCAATGAGCAGTTCTTC
CASSRTGQSNEQFF
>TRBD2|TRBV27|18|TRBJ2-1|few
TGTGCCAGCAGTTTATCGGGCGGGAGGGCCTGGGGGTACAATGAGCAGTTCTTC
CASSLSGGRAWGYNEQFF
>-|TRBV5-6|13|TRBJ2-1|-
TGTGCCAGCAGCTTGGCAGGGTCCGAGACGCAGTTCTTC
CASSLAGSETQFF
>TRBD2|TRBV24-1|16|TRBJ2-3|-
TGTGCCACCAGTGATTCGGCGGCTAGCGGGAGGGATACGCAGTATTTT
CATSDSAASGRDTQYF
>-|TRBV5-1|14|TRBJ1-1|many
TGCGCCAGCAGCCTTCAGGGAGAGGTCACTGAAGCTTTCTTT
CASSLQGEVTEAFF
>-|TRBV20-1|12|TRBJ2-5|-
TGCAGTGCTAGAAACAGTCCAGAGACCCAGTACTTC
CSARNSPETQYF
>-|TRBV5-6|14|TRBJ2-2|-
TGTGCCAGCAGCTTTGTCGTCGGGGCCGGGGAGCTGTTTTTT
CASSFVVGAGELFF
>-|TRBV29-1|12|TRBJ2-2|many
TGCAGCGTTGCCAGGGACGTTGGGGAGCTGTTTTTT
CSVARDVGELFF
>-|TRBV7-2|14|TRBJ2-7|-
TGTGCCAGCAGCCCCCGGGACCGTTCCTACGAGCAGTACTTC
CASSPRDRSYEQYF
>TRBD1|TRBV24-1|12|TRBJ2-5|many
TGTGCCACACGGGACAGGGAAGAGACCCAGTACTTC
CATRDREETQYF
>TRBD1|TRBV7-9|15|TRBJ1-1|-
TGTGCCAGCAGCCCGACAGGGGATTTGAACACTGAAGCTTTCTTT
CASSPTGDLNTEAFF
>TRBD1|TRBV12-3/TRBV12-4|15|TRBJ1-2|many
TGTGCCAGCAGTACCAGGACAGGGCGCCCCTATGGCTACACCTTC
CASSTRTGRPYGYTF
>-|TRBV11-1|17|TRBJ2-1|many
TGTGCCAGCAGCTTCCTCCCTCGGGCAAACTCCTACAATGAGCAGTTCTTC
CASSFLPRANSYNEQFF
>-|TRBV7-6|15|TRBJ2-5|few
TGTGCCAGCAGCCCCTTAAGATGGGGGCAGGAGACCCAGTACTTC
CASSPLRWGQETQYF
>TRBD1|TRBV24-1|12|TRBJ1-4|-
TGTGCCACCTCAGACAGGGGGGAAAAACTGTTTTTT
CATSDRGEKLFF
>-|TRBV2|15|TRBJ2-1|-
TGTGCCAGCAGTGAAGAACAGAGCTCCTACAATGAGCAGTTCTTC
CASSEEQSSYNEQFF
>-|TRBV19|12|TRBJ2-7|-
TGTGCCAGTAGATCGGGTGGAGGCGAGCAGTACTTC
CASRSGGGEQYF
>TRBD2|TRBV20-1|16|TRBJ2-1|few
TGCAGTGCTAGGCCTAGGACTAGCGGAGGCTACAATGAGCAGTTCTTC
CSARPRTSGGYNEQFF
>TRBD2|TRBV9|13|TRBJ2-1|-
TGTGCCAGCAGCTTAGCGGGATCGGATGAGCAGTTCTTC
CASSLAGSDEQFF
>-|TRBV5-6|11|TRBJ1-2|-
TGTGCCAGCAGCTTGGGGGTTGGCTACACCTTC
CASSLGVGYTF
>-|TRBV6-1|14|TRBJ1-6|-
TGTGCCAGCATAAACAGGGTGGGAGGGTCACCCCTCCACTTT
CASINRVGGSPLHF
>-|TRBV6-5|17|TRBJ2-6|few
TGTGCCAGCAGTTATGCCGGGGGCCTCTCTGGGGCCAACGTCCTGACTTTC
CASSYAGGLSGANVLTF
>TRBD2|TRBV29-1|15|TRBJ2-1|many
TGCAGCGTTGGCTCTAGCGGGACCATCTACAATGAGCAGTTCTTC
CSVGSSGTIYNEQFF
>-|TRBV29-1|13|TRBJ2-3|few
TGCAGCACCGGGGCAGTCCTTTTGGATACGCAGTATTTT
CSTGAVLLDTQYF
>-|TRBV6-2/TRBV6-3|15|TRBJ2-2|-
TGTGCCAGCAGTTACTCGAAGGTTCCCGGAGGGGAGCTGTTTTTT
CASSYSKVPGGELFF
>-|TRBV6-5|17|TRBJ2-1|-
TGTGCCAGCAGTTACTACTACAGGACCAGCTCCTACAATGAGCAGTTCTTC
CASSYYYRTSSYNEQFF
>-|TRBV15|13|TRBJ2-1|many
TGTGCCACGCAGGATCCGCAGACCAATGAGCAGTTCTTC
CATQDPQTNEQFF
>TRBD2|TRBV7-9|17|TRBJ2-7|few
TGTGCCAGCAGCTTAGTGACGGGACTAGCGGGATTCTACGAGCAGTACTTC
CASSLVTGLAGFYEQYF
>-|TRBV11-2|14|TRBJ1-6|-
TGTGCCAGCAGGTGGACACGTGGAAATTCACCCCTCCACTTT
CASRWTRGNSPLHF
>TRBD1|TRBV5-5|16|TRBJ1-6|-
TGTGCCAGCAGCAACCGGGACAGGGGTTCAGGATCACCCCTCCACTTT
CASSNRDRGSGSPLHF
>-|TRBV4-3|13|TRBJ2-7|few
TGCGCCAGCTCCCCCGAGGGGATGGGCGAGCAGTACTTC
CASSPEGMGEQYF
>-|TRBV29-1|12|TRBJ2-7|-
TGCAGCGTTGAAGAGGGCCCTCTCGAGCAGTACTTC
CSVEEGPLEQYF
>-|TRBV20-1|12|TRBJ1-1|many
TGCAGTGCTAGACAGCCGAACACTGAAGCTTTCTTT
CSARQPNTEAFF
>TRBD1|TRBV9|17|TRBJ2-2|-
TGTGCCAGCAGCGTAGTAGGGACAGCCTTCGGTTCCGGGGAGCTGTTTTTT
CASSVVGTAFGSGELFF
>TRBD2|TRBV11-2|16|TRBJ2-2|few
TGTGCCAGCAGTCCTATAGCGGGAGCGAACACCGGGGAGCTGTTTTTT
CASSPIAGANTGELFF
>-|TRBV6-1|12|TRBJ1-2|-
TGTGCCAGCAGTGAAGGAACCTATGGCTACACCTTC
CASSEGTYGYTF
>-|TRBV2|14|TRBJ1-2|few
TGTGCCAGCAGTGAAGTCAGGGGCGGCTATGGCTACACCTTC
CASSEVRGGYGYTF
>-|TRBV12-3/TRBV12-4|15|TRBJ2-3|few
TGTGCCAGCAGTCTTGGAGGGGCGTCAAGGGATACGCAGTATTTT
CASSLGGASRDTQYF
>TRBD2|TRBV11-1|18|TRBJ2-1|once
TGTGCCAGCAGCCCCCCCTTCCTAGCGGGAGTGCTCTACAATGAGCAGTTCTTC
CASSPPFLAGVLYNEQFF
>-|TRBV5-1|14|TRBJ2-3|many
TGCGCCAGCAGCTTGGCCCGCAGTACAGATACGCAGTATTTT
CASSLARSTDTQYF
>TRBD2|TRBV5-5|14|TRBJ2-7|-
TGTGCCAGCAGCTTGCCCGGGAGGGGGTACGAGCAGTACTTC
CASSLPGRGYEQYF
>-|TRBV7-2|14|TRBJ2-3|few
TGTGCCAGCAGCCCCGACAGCACCACAGATACGCAGTATTTT
CASSPDSTTDTQYF
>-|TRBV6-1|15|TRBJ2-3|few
TGTGCCAGCAGCCCGCTGGCTCCGAACACAGATACGCAGTATTTT
CASSPLAPNTDTQYF
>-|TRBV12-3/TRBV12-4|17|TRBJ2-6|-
TGTGCCACCTCTGTTCGCAGGGGAATTGCTGGGGCCAACGTCCTGACTTTC
CATSVRRGIAGANVLTF
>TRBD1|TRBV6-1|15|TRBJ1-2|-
TGTGCCAGCAGTCCAGACAGGGCCCTTTCCTATGGCTACACCTTC
CASSPDRALSYGYTF